These T cell receptor beta chains were read from a single sample in a study of cytomegalovirus exposure and HLA in healthy donors. The method was immunoSEQ multiplex PCR; TCRdb's version includes in-frame clones alone and lacks a portion of them. The sample records roughly 110,000 clones, over 70% being singletons. The source material was PBMCs. All receptors derive from a man aged 25 to 40 in good health and CMV-seronegative. The CDR3 runs from the conserved cysteine through the conserved F or W. The order of the fields is D gene, J gene, V gene, clone size, CDR3 protein, CDR3 DNA. A D gene is named only where the DNA matches it firmly. Size is stated for part of the rows, as once, few or many counts, or as a class when the clone is expanded.

TRBD1	TRBJ1-1	TRBV2	NA	CASTRQGTTEAFF	TGTGCCAGCACCAGACAGGGAACCACTGAAGCTTTCTTT
TRBD1	TRBJ2-7	TRBV5-1	NA	CASSVETGAEQYF	TGCGCCAGCAGCGTCGAAACAGGGGCCGAGCAGTACTTC
TRBD1	TRBJ1-2	TRBV18	NA	CASSNLTGQISGYTF	TGTGCCAGCTCCAATCTGACGGGACAGATCTCTGGCTACACCTTC
TRBD1	TRBJ1-1	TRBV5-1	NA	CASSLEGYRGSNTEAFF	TGCGCCAGCAGCTTGGAAGGTTACAGGGGGTCGAACACTGAAGCTTTCTTT
TRBD2	TRBJ2-5	TRBV7-2	NA	CASSLGGGGGAWETQYF	TGTGCCAGCAGCTTAGGAGGGGGCGGGGGGGCCTGGGAGACCCAGTACTTC
TRBD2	TRBJ2-1	TRBV7-6	NA	CASSLQWGGRRSSYNEQFF	TGTGCCAGCAGCTTACAATGGGGCGGGAGACGTAGCTCCTACAATGAGCAGTTCTTC
NA	TRBJ1-1	TRBV19	NA	CASSPGGGKTEAFF	TGTGCCAGTAGTCCCGGGGGGGGTAAGACTGAAGCTTTCTTT
NA	TRBJ1-6	TRBV7-9	NA	CASSSRGAGYNSPLHF	TGTGCCAGCAGCTCCCGGGGGGCAGGGTATAATTCACCCCTCCACTTT
NA	TRBJ2-7	TRBV4-1	NA	CASSQEKGAYEQYF	TGCGCCAGCAGCCAAGAAAAGGGGGCCTACGAGCAGTACTTC
TRBD1	TRBJ2-7	TRBV5-1	NA	CASSYYRGLSDEQYF	TGCGCCAGCAGCTACTACAGGGGGCTGAGTGACGAGCAGTACTTC
NA	TRBJ1-1	TRBV19	NA	CASSITGSGEAFF	TGTGCCAGTAGTATCACGGGATCGGGTGAAGCTTTCTTT
NA	TRBJ1-1	TRBV7-2	NA	CASRQGNFGTEAFF	TGTGCCAGCCGGCAGGGGAATTTTGGCACTGAAGCTTTCTTT
NA	TRBJ1-5	TRBV30	NA	CAWSPPPRGWQPQHF	TGTGCCTGGAGTCCCCCCCCCAGGGGTTGGCAGCCCCAGCATTTT
TRBD2	TRBJ2-3	TRBV5-1	once	CASTPWGGDTDTQYF	TGCGCCAGCACCCCGTGGGGGGGGGACACAGATACGCAGTATTTT
NA	TRBJ2-1	TRBV29-1	once	CSERTGYNEQFF	TGCAGCGAGCGTACAGGGTACAATGAGCAGTTCTTC
NA	TRBJ2-5	TRBV28	NA	CASSPYTGLGGTETQYF	TGTGCCAGCAGTCCATACACTGGACTAGGGGGGACAGAGACCCAGTACTTC
NA	TRBJ2-7	TRBV7-8	NA	CASSVDSEQYF	TGTGCCAGCAGCGTAGACTCCGAGCAGTACTTC
TRBD1	TRBJ1-1	TRBV19	NA	CASSRQGWASTEAFF	TGTGCCAGTAGTAGACAGGGGTGGGCGAGCACTGAAGCTTTCTTT
TRBD1	TRBJ1-1	TRBV7-3	few	CASSRRTGSEAFF	TGTGCCAGCAGCCGACGGACAGGGTCTGAAGCTTTCTTT
TRBD1	TRBJ2-7	TRBV27	NA	CASSPGQSYEQYF	TGTGCCAGCAGTCCGGGACAGTCCTACGAGCAGTACTTC
NA	TRBJ2-3	TRBV21-1	NA	CASSKAPAGSTDTQYF	TGTGCCAGCAGCAAAGCGCCAGCGGGAAGCACAGATACGCAGTATTTT
NA	TRBJ2-1	TRBV19	NA	CASTGAPGSSEQFF	TGTGCCAGTACAGGGGCCCCTGGTTCCAGTGAGCAGTTCTTC
TRBD2	TRBJ2-7	TRBV5-1	NA	CASSEGLAEVYEQYF	TGCGCCAGCAGCGAGGGACTAGCGGAGGTTTACGAGCAGTACTTC
TRBD1	TRBJ1-5	TRBV29-1	NA	CSARTGDQPQHF	TGCAGCGCTCGGACAGGGGATCAGCCCCAGCATTTT
NA	TRBJ2-7	TRBV29-1	NA	CSVGRASYEQYF	TGCAGCGTTGGGCGGGCGTCATACGAGCAGTACTTC
TRBD1	TRBJ1-5	TRBV4-1	NA	CASSHAFHRGRSNQPQHF	TGCGCCAGCAGCCACGCCTTCCACAGGGGGCGAAGCAATCAGCCCCAGCATTTT
TRBD2	TRBJ2-3	TRBV7-6	NA	CASSLLNGGARDTQYF	TGTGCCAGCAGCTTACTCAACGGGGGGGCCAGGGATACGCAGTATTTT
NA	TRBJ1-1	TRBV10-3	NA	CAISRGNTEAFF	TGTGCCATCAGCCGGGGGAACACTGAAGCTTTCTTT
NA	TRBJ1-6	TRBV6-1	NA	CASSGRGNSPLHF	TGTGCCAGCAGTGGGAGAGGTAATTCACCCCTCCACTTT
NA	TRBJ2-1	TRBV6-5	once	CASSYSSGATRNEQFF	TGTGCCAGCAGTTACTCGTCGGGAGCCACCCGGAATGAGCAGTTCTTC
TRBD1	TRBJ1-1	TRBV27	NA	CASSHWGTGGLRNRTEAFF	TGTGCCAGCAGCCATTGGGGGACAGGGGGCCTCCGGAATCGCACTGAAGCTTTCTTT
TRBD2	TRBJ2-2	TRBV7-2	NA	CASSLTSSGSFGGELFF	TGTGCCAGCAGCTTAACGTCTAGCGGGAGTTTTGGCGGGGAGCTGTTTTTT
TRBD1	TRBJ2-3	TRBV30	few	CAWRHRDRGIPPQYF	TGTGCCTGGAGACACCGGGACAGGGGGATCCCCCCACAGTATTTT
NA	TRBJ2-7	TRBV9	NA	CASSDPDTSYEQYF	TGTGCCAGCAGCGACCCGGACACCTCCTACGAGCAGTACTTC
NA	TRBJ1-1	TRBV5-1	NA	CASALTGLRNTEAFF	TGCGCCAGCGCTCTAACGGGACTCAGGAACACTGAAGCTTTCTTT
TRBD1	TRBJ1-4	TRBV9	NA	CASSASGTGNEKLFF	TGTGCCAGCAGCGCAAGCGGGACAGGGAATGAAAAACTGTTTTTT
NA	TRBJ2-7	TRBV27	NA	CASRTGSSYEQYF	TGTGCCAGCAGGACCGGGTCCTCCTACGAGCAGTACTTC
TRBD1	TRBJ1-1	TRBV10-3	NA	CAISVPGTANTEAFF	TGTGCCATCAGTGTACCCGGGACAGCGAACACTGAAGCTTTCTTT
TRBD2	TRBJ2-7	TRBV28	NA	CASSTTGGPYEQYF	TGTGCCAGCAGCACCACGGGAGGGCCTTACGAGCAGTACTTC
NA	TRBJ2-7	TRBV11-2	NA	CASSTPGKGEQYF	TGTGCCAGCAGCACCCCGGGGAAAGGCGAGCAGTACTTC
NA	TRBJ1-1	TRBV28	few	CASSLVRQNTEAFF	TGTGCCAGCAGTTTAGTGAGACAGAACACTGAAGCTTTCTTT
NA	TRBJ2-7	TRBV7-8	once	CASSLDRDPTLYEQYF	TGTGCCAGCAGCTTAGACAGGGACCCCACTCTCTACGAGCAGTACTTC
NA	TRBJ2-5	TRBV5-4	NA	CAFIHRGTVQETQYF	TGTGCCTTCATCCACCGGGGTACGGTCCAAGAGACCCAGTACTTC
NA	TRBJ1-2	TRBV9	once	CASSVTPGDRLFGYTF	TGTGCCAGCAGCGTAACCCCCGGGGATCGTCTCTTCGGCTACACCTTC
NA	TRBJ1-2	TRBV29-1	NA	CSARLASGYTF	TGCAGCGCCCGACTGGCCTCTGGCTACACCTTC